This T cell receptor beta chain was recorded in a study of cytomegalovirus exposure and HLA in healthy donors. The CDR3 extends over 11 amino acids. V lost 4 bases, J lost 13 bases, and 14 bases lay in between. Per the germline V gene, CDR1 is MDHEN and CDR2 is SYDVKM. 60 Vbeta and 13 Jbeta primers were used in PCR. TCRdb's table, derived via immunoSEQ multiplex PCR, lists solely in-frame clones and lacks some. The table lists around 37,000 clones, with approximately 5.9% in the top ten. This clonotype originated in a human donor in good health. The sample comprised PBMCs. The rearrangement joins TRBV28 to TRBJ2-7; D is perhaps TRBD1 (5 bases). CDR3 coding DNA: TGTGCCAGCAGTTCCCAGACAGAGTACTACTTC. This codes for CASSSQTEYYF.